Presented here are 4 T cell receptor beta chains from one specimen sequenced in a study of CD8+ T cells in alopecia areata (dated by TCRdb to 2017 to 2018). Pooled mouse cutaneous lymph node cells were stained for CD4, CD8alpha, NKG2D, NKG2ACE and other markers, then sorted on a BD Influx. Library method: the immunoSEQ multiplex PCR assay. For TCR sequencing, RNA was extracted from every sample and reverse transcribed into cDNA to serve as template. TCRdb provides this immuneACCESS table in a form limited to in-frame rearrangements. Some clones are lacking; in checked studies, under half of them reflect an unresolved V gene, and why the rest are absent is not known. The table notes over 250,000 clones here, none of them singletons. Approximately 1.2% of the sample is in the top ten clones. The sample consisted of CD4+ T cells sorted from a lymph node. The receptors here all came from a C3H/HeJ mouse with alopecia areata. This strain of mice has MHC haplotype H2-k.

The sample holds a few counts of this clone. Each gene name is a mouse one. The sequenced fragment ends 4 residues before the CDR3 boundary, so the rest is inferred from the germline J gene. This sequence joins TRBV13-1 and TRBJ2-2; no reliable D call. CDR3 length: 14 amino acids. Germline V lookup: CDR1 NSHNY, CDR2 SYGAGN. Trimming removed 1 base at V and 3 bases at J, with 7 bases between. The CDR3: CASSDLFYTGQLYF. Incomplete CDR3 DNA: TGTGCCAGCAGTGATCTCTTTTACACCGGG.

With regard to this clone: Gene names and germline match the mouse. The CDR3 is cut off 4 residues early in the read; its end comes from the germline J gene. Other DNA sequences in this sample translate to the same CDR3. The rearrangement uses TRBV13-2 and TRBJ2-1; 10 nucleotides agree with TRBD1. This CDR3 is built from 13 residues. The germline V gene encodes CDR1 NNHNN and CDR2 SYGAGS (reference sequence). The CDR3 sequence: CASGPGQGAEQFF. The sequenced part of the CDR3 DNA is TGTGCCAGCGGACCGGGACAGGGGGCT.

A note on this clone: Gene names denote mouse genes. The sequence runs out 4 residues before the end of the CDR3; the remainder is reconstructed from the germline J gene. The rearrangement uses TRBV31 and TRBJ2-7, with 7 nucleotides matching TRBD2. The CDR3 contains 14 residues. The V gene end was trimmed by 0 bases and the J gene end by 0 bases; junction bases not matched to a gene: 2. The germline gives CDR1 GKSSPN, CDR2 SITVG. The CDR3 loop reads CAWSLLGNSYEQYF. The CDR3 bases that were read are TGTGCCTGGAGTCTACTGGGGAACTCCTAT.

A few counts support this clone. The gene names given are mouse names. CDR3 sequence reads: CASKGQTNSDYTF. The DNA read from the CDR3 is TGTGCCAGCAAGGGACAGACAAACTCC. The V gene is TRBV13-1, the J gene TRBJ1-2; TRBD1 matches 7 bases. The read falls 4 residues short of the CDR3 end, and the missing part is taken from the germline J gene. Germline CDR1 and CDR2: NSHNY and SYGAGN. The CDR3 has 13 residues. The ends lost 6 bases at V and 0 bases at J; junction bases unmatched: 2.